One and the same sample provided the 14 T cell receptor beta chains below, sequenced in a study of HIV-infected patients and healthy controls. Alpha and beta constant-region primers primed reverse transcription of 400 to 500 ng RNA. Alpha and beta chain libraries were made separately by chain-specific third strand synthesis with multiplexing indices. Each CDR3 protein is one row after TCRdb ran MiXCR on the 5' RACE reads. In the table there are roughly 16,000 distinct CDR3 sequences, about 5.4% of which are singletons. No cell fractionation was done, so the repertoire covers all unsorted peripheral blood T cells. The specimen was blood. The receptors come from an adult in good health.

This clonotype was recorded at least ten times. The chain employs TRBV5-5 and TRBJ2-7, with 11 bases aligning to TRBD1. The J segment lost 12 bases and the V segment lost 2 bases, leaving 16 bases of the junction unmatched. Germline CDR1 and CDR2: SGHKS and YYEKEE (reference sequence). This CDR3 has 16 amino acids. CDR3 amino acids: CASSLKDRGLDSVTYF. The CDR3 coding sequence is TGTGCCAGCAGCTTAAAGGACAGGGGGCTTGATTCGGTTACGTACTTC.

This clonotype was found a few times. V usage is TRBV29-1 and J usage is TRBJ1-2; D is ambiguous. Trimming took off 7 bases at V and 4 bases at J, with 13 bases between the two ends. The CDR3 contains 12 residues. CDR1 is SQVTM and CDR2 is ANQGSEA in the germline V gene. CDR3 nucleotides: TGCAGCGGAAGTGAAGGGCGCTATGGCTACACCTTC. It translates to CSGSEGRYGYTF. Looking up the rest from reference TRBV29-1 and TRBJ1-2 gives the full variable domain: SAVISQKPSRDICQRGTSLTIQCQVDSQVTMMFWYRQQPGQSLTLIATANQGSEATYESGFVIDKFPISRPNLTFSTLTVSNMSPEDSSIYLCSGSEGRYGYTFGSGTRLTVV.

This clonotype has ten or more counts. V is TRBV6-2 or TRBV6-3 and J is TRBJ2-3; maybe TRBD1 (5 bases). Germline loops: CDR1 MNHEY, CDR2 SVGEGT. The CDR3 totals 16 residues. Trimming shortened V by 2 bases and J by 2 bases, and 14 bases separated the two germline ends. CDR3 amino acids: CASSYGARAHTDTQYF. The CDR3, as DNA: TGTGCCAGCAGTTACGGGGCCAGGGCTCACACAGATACGCAGTATTTT.

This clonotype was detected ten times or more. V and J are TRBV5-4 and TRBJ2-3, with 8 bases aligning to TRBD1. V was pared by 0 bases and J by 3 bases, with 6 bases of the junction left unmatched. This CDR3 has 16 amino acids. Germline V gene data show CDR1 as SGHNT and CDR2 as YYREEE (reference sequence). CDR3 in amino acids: CASSLVGTGITDTQYF. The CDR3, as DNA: TGTGCCAGCAGCTTGGTCGGGACAGGTATTACAGATACGCAGTATTTT.

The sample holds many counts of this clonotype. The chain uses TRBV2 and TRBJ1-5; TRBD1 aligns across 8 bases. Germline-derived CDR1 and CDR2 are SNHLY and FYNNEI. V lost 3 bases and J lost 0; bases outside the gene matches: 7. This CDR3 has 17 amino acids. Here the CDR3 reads CASSDPGQEYSNQPQHF. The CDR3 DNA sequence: TGTGCCAGCAGTGATCCGGGACAGGAGTATAGCAATCAGCCCCAGCATTTT.

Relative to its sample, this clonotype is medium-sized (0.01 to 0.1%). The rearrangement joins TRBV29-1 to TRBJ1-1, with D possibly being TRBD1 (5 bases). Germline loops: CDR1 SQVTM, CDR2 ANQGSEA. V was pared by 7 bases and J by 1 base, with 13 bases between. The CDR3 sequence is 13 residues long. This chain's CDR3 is CSGVGPTNTEAFF. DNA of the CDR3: TGCAGCGGGGTGGGGCCGACGAACACTGAAGCTTTCTTT.

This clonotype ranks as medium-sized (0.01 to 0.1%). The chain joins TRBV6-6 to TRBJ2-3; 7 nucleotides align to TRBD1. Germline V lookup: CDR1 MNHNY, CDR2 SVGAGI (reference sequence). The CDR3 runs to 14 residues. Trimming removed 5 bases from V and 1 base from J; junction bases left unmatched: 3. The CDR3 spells CASSETGGTDTQYF. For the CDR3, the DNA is TGTGCCAGCAGTGAAACAGGGGGCACAGATACGCAGTATTTT.

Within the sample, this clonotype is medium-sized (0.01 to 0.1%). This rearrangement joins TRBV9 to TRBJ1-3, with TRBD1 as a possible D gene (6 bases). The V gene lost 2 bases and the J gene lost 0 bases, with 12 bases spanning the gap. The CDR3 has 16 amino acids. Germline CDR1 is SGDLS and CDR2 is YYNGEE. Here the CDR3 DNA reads TGTGCCAGCAGCGTGACCGGGACACACTCTGGAAACACCATATATTTT. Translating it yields CASSVTGTHSGNTIYF.

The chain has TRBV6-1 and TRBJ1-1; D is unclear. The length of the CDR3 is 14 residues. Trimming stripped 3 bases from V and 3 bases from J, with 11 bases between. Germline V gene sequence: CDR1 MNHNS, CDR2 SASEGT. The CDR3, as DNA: TGTGCCAGCAGTGATTTTAACCCGGACACTGAAGCTTTCTTT. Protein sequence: CASSDFNPDTEAFF.

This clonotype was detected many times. The CDR3 bases are TGTGCCAGCAGCTTATCCTGGACCAACCCCCAGTTCTTC. This sequence encodes CASSLSWTNPQFF. V usage is TRBV7-2 and J usage is TRBJ2-1; D is undetermined. This CDR3 has 13 amino acids. CDR1 is SGHTA, CDR2 FQGNSA, per germline. V dropped 2 bases and J dropped 13 bases, with 15 bases sitting between them.

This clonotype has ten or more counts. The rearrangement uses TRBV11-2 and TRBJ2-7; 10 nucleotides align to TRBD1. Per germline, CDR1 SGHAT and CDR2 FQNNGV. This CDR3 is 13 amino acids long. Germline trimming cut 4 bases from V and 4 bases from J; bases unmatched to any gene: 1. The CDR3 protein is CASSWGQGYEQYF. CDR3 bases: TGTGCCAGCAGCTGGGGACAGGGGTACGAGCAGTACTTC. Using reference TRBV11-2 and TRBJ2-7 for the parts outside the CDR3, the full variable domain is EAGVAQSPRYKIIEKRQSVAFWCNPISGHATLYWYQQILGQGPKLLIQFQNNGVVDDSQLPKDRFSAERLKGVDSTLKIQPAKLEDSAVYLCASSWGQGYEQYFGPGTRLTVT.

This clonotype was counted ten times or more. CDR3: CASSPYNEQFF. The CDR3, as DNA: TGTGCCAGCAGTCCCTACAATGAGCAGTTCTTC. This rearrangement joins TRBV2 to TRBJ2-1, with D uncertain. Germline lookup yields CDR1 SNHLY and CDR2 FYNNEI. V lost 5 bases to trimming and J lost 2 bases, with 1 base between them. This CDR3 has 11 amino acids.

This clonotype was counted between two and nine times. Here the CDR3 reads CASSPAERGFLETQYF. DNA of the CDR3: TGTGCCAGCTCACCAGCTGAGCGGGGATTTTTGGAGACCCAGTACTTC. The chain combines TRBV18 with TRBJ2-5, with 7 positions matching TRBD2. The germline V gene encodes CDR1 KGHSH and CDR2 LQKENI. The CDR3 is made up of 16 amino acids. J gave up 5 bases and V 2 bases, and 11 bases lay outside the gene matches.

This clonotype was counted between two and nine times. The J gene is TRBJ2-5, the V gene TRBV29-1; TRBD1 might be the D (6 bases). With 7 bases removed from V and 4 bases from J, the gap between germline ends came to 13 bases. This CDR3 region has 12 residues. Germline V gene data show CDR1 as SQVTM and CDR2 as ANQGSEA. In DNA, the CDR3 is TGCAGCGCTGTTTCCAGGGGAGAGACCCAGTACTTC. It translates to CSAVSRGETQYF.